The TCR beta chain described here comes from a study of CXCR3-negative and CXCR3-positive naive CD8 T cells. Findings and caveats of the study: Similar levels of surface CD5 were seen between naive subsets; TCR strength was inferred from TRB CDR3 properties. Memory CD8+ cells showed much lower diversity, while both naive subsets displayed comparably high diversity. Most assays used freshly isolated PBMCs, as cryopreservation partially reduced CXCR3.

The authors made the TRB cDNA libraries by 5' RACE using UMI labels. No DNA is given; TCRdb re-called the 5' RACE reads and lists each CDR3 protein once. The sample features about 45,000 distinct CDR3 sequences, with roughly a tenth in its top ten. This CDR3 is built from 13 residues. Per germline, CDR1 SNHLY and CDR2 FYNNEI. With respect to this clonotype: The target antigen is unknown.

The sequence was obtained from a human donor in good health. Some clones in this sample may be carry-over from other donors' samples. The rearrangement joins TRBV2 to TRBJ1-4; TCRdb returns TRBD1, unconfirmable since there is no DNA. The specimen was memory CD8+ T cells from blood. The CDR3: CASTDRGNEKLFF.